The clone carrying this TCR beta chain rates as medium-sized. The antigen is undetermined. Time point noted: after dendritic cell vaccination, including at tumor progression/relapse. Method: immunoSEQ multiplex PCR; TCRdb's copy keeps in-frame clones and lacks some. Of some 91,000 clones in the sample, roughly four fifths were seen once. The data are from a study of glioma-infiltrating T cells after dendritic cell vaccination. Study in general: Between about 2003 and 2013, patients got autologous tumor lysate-pulsed dendritic cell vaccines.

The ends were cut back, 6 bases at V and 8 bases at J, with 13 bases in the middle. Germline CDR1 is SNHLY and CDR2 is FYNNEI. The CDR3 is 12 amino acids. General study findings and limits: Survival was not directly related to TCR clonality in these patients.

The specimen was blood, collected after dendritic cell vaccination. The chain is built from TRBV2 and TRBJ1-2; D call uncertain. The TCR originated in a human donor with glioblastoma. The CDR3 DNA reads as TGTGCCAGCAGGCCCTACCCAGGAGGCTACACCTTC. Translated: CASRPYPGGYTF.